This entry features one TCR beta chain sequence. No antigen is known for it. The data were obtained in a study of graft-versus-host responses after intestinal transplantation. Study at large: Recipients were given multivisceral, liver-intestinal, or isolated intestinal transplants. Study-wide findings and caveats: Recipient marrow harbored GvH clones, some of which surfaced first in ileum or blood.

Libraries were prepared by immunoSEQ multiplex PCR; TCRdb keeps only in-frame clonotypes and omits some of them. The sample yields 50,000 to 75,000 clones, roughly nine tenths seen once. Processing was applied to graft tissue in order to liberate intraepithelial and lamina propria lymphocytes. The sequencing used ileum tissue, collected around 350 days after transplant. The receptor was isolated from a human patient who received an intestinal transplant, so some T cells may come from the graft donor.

CDR3 nucleotides: TGTGCCAGCAGCCCAGACAGGTATAATGAAAAACTGTTTTTT. Its protein is CASSPDRYNEKLFF. The chain is built from TRBV5-5 and TRBJ1-4, with D possibly TRBD1 on 6 matching bases. CDR3 size: 14 residues. Germline V gives CDR1 SGHKS, CDR2 YYEKEE (reference sequence). Trimming removed 4 bases from V and 4 bases from J, with 11 bases in between.